This T cell receptor beta chain was identified during a study of T cells in Graves' hyperthyroidism and ophthalmopathy. Amplification of TCR beta CDR3 regions used RNA as the template. The TCR CDR3 first-round RT-PCR relied on the HTBI primer set. TCRdb re-derived calls from the multiplex PCR reads in MiXCR, one entry per CDR3 protein. This table has about 500,000 distinct CDR3 sequences, roughly 17% appearing once. Ten or more counts support this clonotype. Hyperthyroidism, newly diagnosed and lasting under 2 months, affected patients aged 18 to 65. The PBMCs had their origin in less than 13 ml of fresh peripheral blood. CDR1 and CDR2 from the germline V gene are SGHTA and FQGTGA. V dropped 1 base and J dropped 1 base, with 8 bases sitting between them. This CDR3 has 15 residues.

Sequenced input: blood. The receptor's source is a woman aged 18-29 years with Graves' hyperthyroidism. This rearrangement joins TRBV7-3 to TRBJ1-5, with D possibly TRBD1 on 5 matching bases. The CDR3 coding sequence is TGTGCCAGCAGCTTAAGGACAACGAGCAATCAGCCCCAGCATTTT. The encoded protein is CASSLRTTSNQPQHF.